The TCR beta chain under discussion was sequenced for a study of shared clonotypes between healthy human individuals. Sequencing was performed with immunoSEQ multiplex PCR; in TCRdb, only in-frame clones are kept and a portion is missing. The table has more than 2 million clones, approximately 96% seen once. The receptor was derived from a young man in good health. The material sequenced was naive CD4+ T cells sorted from blood. Regarding subset: CD45RA+ positively selected.

CDR3 nucleotide sequence: TGTGCCAGCAGTTACCCAATGGGACAGTTGATGAACACTGAAGCTTTCTTT. Protein product: CASSYPMGQLMNTEAFF. The V and J genes are TRBV28 and TRBJ1-1; 7 positions match TRBD1. The CDR3 loop spans 17 amino acids. V gave up 4 bases and J gave up 0 bases; unmatched junction bases: 11. The V gene's germline CDR1 is MDHEN and CDR2 SYDVKM.